Listed below are T cell receptor beta chains from one sample, sequenced in a study of shared clonotypes between healthy human individuals. Using immunoSEQ multiplex PCR, the repertoire was profiled, and TCRdb retains in-frame clones only, with some absent. The sample carries about 450,000 clones, approximately 79% recorded once. The sample comprised PBMCs. These receptors were obtained from a woman in her thirties or forties in good health. Some clones in this sample may be carry-over from other donors' samples. Both conserved end residues are part of each CDR3. Each record gives: clone size, V gene, D gene, J gene, CDR3 protein, CDR3 DNA. D genes are given only for firm matches. Size tells how often a clone was seen (once, few, many) or the class of an expanded clone, and some rows leave it out.

clone_size: -
v_call: TRBV18
d_call: -
j_call: TRBJ2-3
cdr3_aa: CASSRQSSTDTQYF
cdr3_nt: TGTGCCAGCTCACGACAGAGTAGCACAGATACGCAGTATTTT

clone_size: -
v_call: TRBV7-3
d_call: -
j_call: TRBJ2-2
cdr3_aa: CASSSLGGELFF
cdr3_nt: TGTGCCAGCAGCTCTCTAGGCGGGGAGCTGTTTTTT

clone_size: -
v_call: TRBV7-8
d_call: TRBD1
j_call: TRBJ1-5
cdr3_aa: CASSLGTGFRNQPQHF
cdr3_nt: TGTGCCAGCAGCCTCGGGACAGGGTTTCGCAATCAGCCCCAGCATTTT

clone_size: -
v_call: TRBV6-5
d_call: TRBD1
j_call: TRBJ2-7
cdr3_aa: CASSLDRDLDFYEQYF
cdr3_nt: TGTGCCAGCAGTTTAGACAGGGACCTGGATTTCTACGAGCAGTACTTC

clone_size: few
v_call: TRBV9
d_call: -
j_call: TRBJ1-1
cdr3_aa: CASSVGGENTEAFF
cdr3_nt: TGTGCCAGCAGCGTAGGAGGTGAGAACACTGAAGCTTTCTTT

clone_size: few
v_call: TRBV5-6
d_call: -
j_call: TRBJ2-1
cdr3_aa: CASSEGFVYNEQFF
cdr3_nt: TGTGCCAGCAGCGAAGGTTTCGTATACAATGAGCAGTTCTTC

clone_size: -
v_call: TRBV28
d_call: -
j_call: TRBJ2-2
cdr3_aa: CASSFWIPTPRFTGELFF
cdr3_nt: TGTGCCAGCAGTTTTTGGATCCCGACTCCCCGATTCACCGGGGAGCTGTTTTTT

clone_size: -
v_call: TRBV5-4
d_call: TRBD1
j_call: TRBJ2-3
cdr3_aa: CASSLGRTGFDTQYF
cdr3_nt: TGTGCCAGCAGCTTGGGTCGGACAGGGTTTGATACGCAGTATTTT

clone_size: -
v_call: TRBV18
d_call: -
j_call: TRBJ2-7
cdr3_aa: CASSPIGSPYEQYF
cdr3_nt: TGTGCCAGCTCACCAATCGGGAGTCCCTACGAGCAGTACTTC

clone_size: -
v_call: TRBV7-2
d_call: TRBD2
j_call: TRBJ2-7
cdr3_aa: CASSQIRLAGGEQYF
cdr3_nt: TGTGCCAGCAGCCAAATCAGACTAGCGGGAGGCGAGCAGTACTTC

clone_size: once
v_call: TRBV28
d_call: TRBD1
j_call: TRBJ2-7
cdr3_aa: CASSPIGTGGPRVYEQYF
cdr3_nt: TGTGCCAGCAGTCCCATCGGGACAGGGGGCCCTCGGGTCTACGAGCAGTACTTC

clone_size: -
v_call: TRBV2
d_call: -
j_call: TRBJ1-5
cdr3_aa: CASSDFREGNQPQHF
cdr3_nt: TGTGCCAGCAGTGATTTCAGGGAGGGAAATCAGCCCCAGCATTTT

clone_size: -
v_call: TRBV2
d_call: -
j_call: TRBJ2-3
cdr3_aa: CASSSMGLRGTQYF
cdr3_nt: TGTGCCAGCAGTTCGATGGGCCTCCGAGGTACGCAGTATTTT

clone_size: -
v_call: TRBV7-6
d_call: -
j_call: TRBJ2-7
cdr3_aa: CASSDGPKTEQYF
cdr3_nt: TGTGCCAGCAGCGACGGGCCGAAGACGGAGCAGTACTTC